A single sample is the source of the 24 T cell receptor beta chains below, sequenced in a study of blood T cells in healthy people across ages. Primed by a sample-barcoded 5' primer and a J-beta primer mix, a second PCR proceeded for about 7 to 11 cycles. TCRdb re-called the 5' RACE reads with MiXCR, one entry per CDR3 protein. The sample carries approximately 1,700,000 distinct CDR3 sequences, more than 35% recorded once. Sequenced material: blood. The source is a human donor in good health.

This clonotype was found many times. V and J are TRBV12-3 or TRBV12-4 and TRBJ1-1; possible D gene TRBD1, 5 bases. Trimming shortened V by 5 bases and J by 1 base, and 8 bases separated the two germline ends. This CDR3 has 13 residues. The CDR3 spells CASSRQQNTEAFF. DNA for the CDR3: TGTGCCAGCAGTCGACAGCAGAACACTGAAGCTTTCTTT.

This clonotype was seen a single time. The chain combines TRBV7-2 with TRBJ2-3; D gene unclear. Per germline, CDR1 SGHTA and CDR2 FQGNSA. This CDR3 region has 13 residues. V was pared by 3 bases and J by 5 bases, with 9 bases between. Here the CDR3 DNA reads TGTGCCAGCAGCTTTAGGCGTCAAGATACGCAGTATTTT. Translating it yields CASSFRRQDTQYF.

The chain has TRBV2 and TRBJ2-5, with 11 bases aligning to TRBD2. V gave up 5 bases and J gave up 7 bases; unmatched junction bases: 12. The CDR3 spans 16 residues. Germline CDR1 and CDR2: SNHLY and FYNNEI. CDR3 in amino acids: CASSRTTSGVGGTQYF. The DNA of the CDR3 is TGTGCCAGCAGTCGCACGACTAGCGGGGTGGGGGGGACCCAGTACTTC.

The chain is built from TRBV5-5 and TRBJ2-5, with TRBD1 matching over 7 bases. The closer fit of TRBJ2-7 to the DNA end suggests the J call may be wrong. The CDR3 has 15 amino acids. Germline CDR1 and CDR2: SGHKS and YYEKEE (reference sequence). The CDR3 sequence: CASTSLSDRTYEQYF. As DNA, the CDR3 is TGTGCCAGCACCTCACTCTCGGACAGGACTTACGAGCAGTACTTC.

The rearrangement joins TRBV20-1 to TRBJ1-4; 7 bases fit TRBD1. CDR1 is DFQATT, CDR2 SNEGSKA, per germline (reference sequence). Trimming at V came to 0 bases and at J to 7 bases, leaving 8 bases not matched to a gene. This CDR3 spans 15 amino acids. The CDR3 nucleotides read TGCAGTGCTAGAGACGCAGGGGGAAGAGGTGAAAAACTGTTTTTT. Protein sequence: CSARDAGGRGEKLFF.

This clonotype was observed a few times. This could be a read error, since a much larger clone is one nucleotide away. This chain joins TRBV7-2 and TRBJ2-5, with a weak D call TRBD2 (7 bases). The DNA matches TRBJ2-7 better at its end, which makes the J call doubtful. Germline V lookup: CDR1 SGHTA, CDR2 FQGNSA. This CDR3 comprises 14 residues. As DNA, the CDR3 is TGTACCAGCAGCTTAGGGGGGGGGCCCTACGAGCAGTACTTC. This translates into CTSSLGGGPYEQYF.

The V gene is TRBV7-8, the J gene TRBJ1-2; 7 nucleotides align to TRBD1. After removal of 5 bases from V and 2 bases from J, the junction contained 14 bases not matched to a gene. In germline, CDR1 is SGHVS, CDR2 FQNEAQ. The CDR3 is 17 residues long. CDR3 protein: CASSPPGQPYPNYGYTF. DNA for the CDR3: TGTGCCAGCAGCCCTCCGGGACAGCCTTACCCAAACTATGGCTACACCTTC.

The V and J genes are TRBV20-1 and TRBJ1-4; D uncertain. The CDR3 is 13 residues long. The germline CDR1 and CDR2 sequences are DFQATT and SNEGSKA (reference sequence). V was cut by 3 bases and J by 8 bases, with 13 bases left in between. This CDR3 is CSASNGGKEKLFF. The CDR3 bases are TGCAGTGCTAGCAACGGCGGCAAGGAAAAACTGTTTTTT.

As to this clonotype: The junction and the germline gene differ at one end; a read error may be behind it. The CDR3 loop is CASSHRQDSYSEQFF. The CDR3 coding sequence is TGCGCCAGCAGCCACAGACAGGATTCCTACAGTGAGCAGTTCTTC. This chain connects TRBV4-3 to TRBJ2-1, with D possibly being TRBD1 (6 bases). Germline V gene lookup returns CDR1 LGHNA and CDR2 YSLEER. This CDR3 spans 15 amino acids.

The chain combines TRBV24-1 with TRBJ2-3; a possible D gene is TRBD1 (5 bases). Trimming stripped 0 bases from V and 0 bases from J, with 9 bases between. There are 16 residues in the CDR3. CDR1 KGHDR and CDR2 SFDVKD come from the germline V gene. The CDR3 is CATSDLQGLSTDTQYF. The CDR3, as DNA: TGTGCCACCAGTGATTTGCAGGGTTTGAGCACAGATACGCAGTATTTT.

This clonotype was seen only once. The V gene is TRBV2, the J gene TRBJ2-3, with D perhaps TRBD1 (7 bases). The CDR3 covers 13 residues. Germline CDR1 and CDR2: SNHLY and FYNNEI. V lost 9 bases to trimming and J lost 0 bases, with 10 bases between them. The CDR3 sequence is CAREGQSTDTQYF. The CDR3 bases are TGTGCCAGGGAGGGACAGAGCACAGATACGCAGTATTTT.

The chain links TRBV20-1 to TRBJ1-1, with D unresolved. The germline V and J ends were trimmed by 0 bases and 6 bases, with 20 bases remaining between them. Germline-derived CDR1 and CDR2 are DFQATT and SNEGSKA (reference sequence). This CDR3 is built from 16 residues. The chain's CDR3 is CSARDSRLNLFSEAFF. The CDR3 bases are TGCAGTGCTAGAGATTCCAGATTGAACCTGTTCTCTGAAGCTTTCTTT.

This clonotype was counted between two and nine times. Here the CDR3 DNA reads TGTGCCAGTAAAACCGGGACAGGGGGCATCGATGAGCAGTTCTTC. Protein: CASKTGTGGIDEQFF. The chain has TRBV5-4 and TRBJ2-1; 12 bases are a match to TRBD1. The CDR3 is made up of 15 amino acids. Germline V lookup: CDR1 SGHNT, CDR2 YYREEE (reference sequence). Unmatched junction bases numbered 11, after V lost 8 bases and J lost 8 bases.

The chain links TRBV20-1 to TRBJ2-7; perhaps TRBD1 as D (7 bases). This CDR3 region has 15 residues. Germline lookup yields CDR1 DFQATT and CDR2 SNEGSKA (reference sequence). The DNA for the CDR3 is TGCAGAGCCAGGGGGGTGGACACGAGCTCCTACGAGCAGTACTTC. It yields the protein CRARGVDTSSYEQYF.

The chain couples TRBV4-2 to TRBJ2-5, with 7 bases aligning to TRBD1. The CDR3 is 14 amino acids. Germline-derived CDR1 and CDR2 are LGHNA and YNFKEQ. V shed 0 bases and J 10 bases; nucleotides not matched to a gene: 8. The CDR3 sequence is CASSQEDRSRGQYF. The CDR3 DNA is TGTGCCAGCAGCCAAGAGGACAGGTCGAGGGGCCAGTACTTC.

This clonotype has a handful of counts. The rearrangement links TRBV4-1 to TRBJ2-3, with 7 bases lining up with TRBD1. Germline values: CDR1 MGHRA, CDR2 YSYEKL. CDR3 length equals 17 residues. Unmatched junction bases numbered 6, after V lost 0 bases and J lost 0 bases. The CDR3 region has the DNA TGCGCCAGCAGCCAAGAGATCAGGGGGATTAGCACAGATACGCAGTATTTT. Amino acids: CASSQEIRGISTDTQYF.

The rearrangement joins TRBV7-2 to TRBJ2-7; a weak D match, TRBD1 (5 bases). V lost 5 bases, J lost 0 bases, and 11 bases lay in between. Per germline, CDR1 SGHTA and CDR2 FQGNSA. The CDR3 covers 14 residues. The CDR3 DNA sequence: TGTGCCAGCAGCCCCGACAGCCACTCCTACGAGCAGTACTTC. It codes for CASSPDSHSYEQYF.

In regard to this clonotype: A junction boundary mismatches the germline segment, possibly from a read error. The gene calls are TRBV6-1 and TRBJ2-6; D is possibly TRBD1 or TRBD2 (6 bases each). The CDR3 is made up of 15 amino acids. CDR1 and CDR2 from the germline V gene are MNHNS and SASEGT. The CDR3 DNA sequence: TGTGCCAGCAGGGATACAGGGTCGGGGGCCAACGTCCCGACTTTC. Protein: CASRDTGSGANVPTF.

The chain couples TRBV6-1 to TRBJ1-1; the match to TRBD1 covers 8 bases. The CDR3 is 14 residues long. Germline V gene lookup returns CDR1 MNHNS and CDR2 SASEGT. Losses at the gene ends were 7 bases for V and 9 bases for J; bases not matched to a gene: 13. CDR3 coding DNA: TGTGCCAGCACCACCTCCGGACAGGGCACAAAAGCTTTCTTT. Translating gives CASTTSGQGTKAFF.

The table lists this clonotype with a few counts. The rearrangement uses TRBV12-3 or TRBV12-4 and TRBJ2-3; 10 bases are a match to TRBD2. Trimming cost V 5 bases and J 3 bases; bases outside gene matches: 17. This CDR3 has 19 amino acids. CDR3 sequence: CASSPARLAGVLGTDTQYF. The CDR3 DNA follows: TGTGCCAGCAGTCCGGCCCGGCTAGCGGGGGTCCTCGGGACAGATACGCAGTATTTT.

In its sample, this clonotype was seen many times. The CDR3 bases are TGCAGTGCTAGAGTCCCAGACGCTAAAAACATTCAGTACTTC. Translation gives CSARVPDAKNIQYF. The J gene is TRBJ2-4, the V gene TRBV20-1; D is unresolved. CDR1 is DFQATT and CDR2 is SNEGSKA in the germline V gene (reference sequence). The CDR3 spans 14 residues. With 1 base removed from V and 4 bases from J, the gap between germline ends came to 11 bases.

The chain employs TRBV12-3 or TRBV12-4 and TRBJ2-5, with D possibly TRBD2 on 7 matching bases. The assigned J gene may be wrong: the sequence end matches TRBJ2-7 better. This CDR3 has 14 amino acids. Here the CDR3 DNA reads TGTGCCAGCAGCCTCACTTCGGGGGGCGACGAGCAGTACTTC. Its protein is CASSLTSGGDEQYF.

This clonotype came up a few times. The chain combines TRBV4-3 with TRBJ2-4; D may be TRBD1 (6 bases). The germline gives CDR1 LGHNA, CDR2 YSLEER. Trimming removed 0 bases from V and 8 bases from J, with 14 bases in between. The CDR3 length is 15 residues. Here the CDR3 reads CASSQDSVTGDIQYF. CDR3 sequence (DNA): TGCGCCAGCAGCCAAGATTCGGTGACAGGTGACATTCAGTACTTC.

This clonotype was counted only a few times. The chain has TRBV20-1 and TRBJ2-1; D is unresolved. From germline, CDR1 is DFQATT and CDR2 SNEGSKA (reference sequence). This CDR3 spans 16 amino acids. V shed 1 base and J shed 5 bases, with 18 bases lying between them. The chain's CDR3 is CSARAHPYSRNNEQFF. The CDR3 DNA is TGCAGTGCTAGAGCCCACCCCTACTCACGGAACAATGAGCAGTTCTTC.